This TCR beta chain was identified in a study of CD8 T cells in ankylosing spondylitis. Trimming took 6 bases from V and 2 from J, leaving 4 bases between them. This CDR3 contains 10 residues. Germline V gene lookup returns CDR1 DFQATT and CDR2 SNEGSKA (reference sequence). This clonotype was seen at least ten times. Its antigen is still unknown. A single record per CDR3 protein comes from TCRdb applying MiXCR to the 5' RACE reads. The sample has hundreds of thousands of distinct CDR3 sequences; over 9.5% are singletons. Findings and limits, study-wide: Characteristic of ankylosing spondylitis blood, it appeared, was a TCR beta motif comprising several highly homologous variants.

The chain combines TRBV20-1 with TRBJ1-2, with D unresolved. The source of this sequence is a male donor with ankylosing spondylitis. Sample: blood, either unsorted or a sorted T cell fraction (not recorded which). CDR3 loop: CSAANYGYTF. The DNA for the CDR3 is TGCAGTGCCGCGAACTATGGCTACACCTTC.